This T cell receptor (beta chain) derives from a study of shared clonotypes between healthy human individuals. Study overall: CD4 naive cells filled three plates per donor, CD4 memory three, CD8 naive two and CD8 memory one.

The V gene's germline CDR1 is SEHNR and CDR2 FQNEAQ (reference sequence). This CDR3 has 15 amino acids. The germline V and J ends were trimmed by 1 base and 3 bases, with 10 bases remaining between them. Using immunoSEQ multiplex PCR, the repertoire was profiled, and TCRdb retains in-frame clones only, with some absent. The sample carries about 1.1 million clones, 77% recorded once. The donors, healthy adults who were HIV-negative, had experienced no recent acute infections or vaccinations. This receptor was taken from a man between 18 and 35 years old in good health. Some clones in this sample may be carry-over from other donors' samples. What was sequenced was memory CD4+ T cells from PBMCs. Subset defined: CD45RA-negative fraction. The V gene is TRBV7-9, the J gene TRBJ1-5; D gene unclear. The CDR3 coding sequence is TGTGCCAGCAGCTTAGGCTCAGACCCCAATCAGCCCCAGCATTTT. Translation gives CASSLGSDPNQPQHF.